A selection of T cell receptor beta chains follows, all from one sample in a study of blood T cell repertoires in COVID-19. TCRdb keeps only in-frame clones here, not all; method: immunoSEQ multiplex PCR. The repertoire holds approximately 350,000 clones, around 80% seen once, with about 3% in the top ten. The sample taken for sequencing was peripheral blood. Source of these receptors: a man under 40 with active or convalescent COVID-19. The CDR3 runs from the conserved cysteine through the conserved F or W. D genes are given only for firm matches. Only some rows state a clone size, as once, few, many or a class for expanded clones.

. | TRBJ1-5 | TRBV12-3/TRBV12-4 | . | CASSLSVRQPQHF | TGTGCCAGCAGTTTGAGTGTTCGGCAGCCCCAGCATTTT
TRBD1 | TRBJ1-6 | TRBV4-2 | . | CASSQDRATGDPYNSPLHF | TGTGCCAGCAGCCAAGATAGAGCGACAGGGGACCCCTATAATTCACCCCTCCACTTT
. | TRBJ2-1 | TRBV27 | few | CASSLGAGQYNEQFF | TGTGCCAGCAGTTTAGGGGCCGGGCAGTACAATGAGCAGTTCTTC
. | TRBJ1-2 | TRBV7-2 | . | CASSPQQGNYGYTF | TGTGCCAGCAGCCCCCAACAGGGTAACTATGGCTACACCTTC
. | TRBJ1-1 | TRBV5-1 | . | CASSPQTANTEAFF | TGCGCCAGCAGCCCTCAAACTGCGAACACTGAAGCTTTCTTT
TRBD1 | TRBJ2-3 | TRBV5-6 | . | CASSLVTGGGPDTQYF | TGTGCCAGCAGCTTGGTGACAGGGGGCGGCCCAGATACGCAGTATTTT
TRBD1 | TRBJ1-5 | TRBV4-2 | once | CASSPGQSNQPQHF | TGTGCCAGCAGCCCGGGACAGAGCAATCAGCCCCAGCATTTT
. | TRBJ2-7 | TRBV9 | . | CAGLADYEQYF | TGTGCCGGATTAGCCGACTACGAGCAGTACTTC
. | TRBJ1-2 | TRBV7-9 | . | CASSLGVRRAGYTF | TGTGCCAGCAGCTTAGGGGTGCGCAGGGCAGGCTACACCTTC
. | TRBJ2-7 | TRBV30 | . | CAWSVGGMYDEQYF | TGTGCCTGGAGTGTCGGCGGGATGTACGACGAGCAGTACTTC
TRBD2 | TRBJ2-3 | TRBV6-5 | . | CASSRGTRTDTQYF | TGTGCCAGCAGTCGCGGGACTAGAACAGATACGCAGTATTTT
TRBD2 | TRBJ2-1 | TRBV6-5 | . | CASSYSGGYYNEQFF | TGTGCCAGCAGTTACTCGGGGGGGTATTACAATGAGCAGTTCTTC
. | TRBJ2-7 | TRBV2 | . | CASSEGALAYLYEQYF | TGTGCCAGCAGTGAAGGTGCGCTAGCCTACCTTTACGAGCAGTACTTC
. | TRBJ1-1 | TRBV21-1 | . | CASSKSAGAPFMNTEAFF | TGTGCCAGCAGCAAATCTGCAGGGGCACCTTTTATGAACACTGAAGCTTTCTTT
TRBD1 | TRBJ1-2 | TRBV6-1 | . | CASSEPKGDRDTF | TGTGCCAGCAGTGAACCTAAGGGGGACAGGGACACCTTC
TRBD1 | TRBJ1-1 | TRBV5-4 | few | CASSPSGGRTEAFF | TGTGCCAGCAGCCCCTCAGGGGGCCGCACTGAAGCTTTCTTT
TRBD2 | TRBJ2-7 | TRBV15 | . | CATSRVAGVGEQYF | TGTGCCACCAGCAGAGTAGCGGGAGTCGGTGAGCAGTACTTC
. | TRBJ2-1 | TRBV5-1 | . | CASSFRSLEQFF | TGCGCCAGCAGCTTCCGGTCCTTAGAGCAGTTCTTC
TRBD1 | TRBJ2-5 | TRBV18 | . | CASSRGDRQETQYF | TGTGCCAGCTCCCGAGGGGACAGACAAGAGACCCAGTACTTC
. | TRBJ2-2 | TRBV30 | few | CAWSRGMNTGELFF | TGTGCCTGGAGTAGGGGAATGAACACCGGGGAGCTGTTTTTT
TRBD2 | TRBJ2-6 | TRBV5-1 | . | CASSLDISVSRGVVLTF | TGCGCCAGCAGCTTGGATATCTCAGTGTCTCGGGGGGTCGTCCTGACTTTC
. | TRBJ2-7 | TRBV5-4 | once | CASSAWSGSYEQYF | TGTGCCAGCAGCGCCTGGAGCGGTTCCTACGAGCAGTACTTC
. | TRBJ1-5 | TRBV27 | few | CASSTRNNQPQHF | TGTGCCAGCAGTACTAGAAACAATCAGCCCCAGCATTTT